This record covers a single T cell receptor beta chain. Its antigen is unidentified. The data stem from a study of T cell repertoires in cytomegalovirus infection. Study context: HLA-B-restricted CMV epitopes that are well studied were used alongside recently identified HLA-C-restricted ones.

Using its own MiXCR run on the reads, TCRdb lists one record per CDR3 protein. This sample carries 400,000 to 600,000 distinct CDR3 sequences, more than 40% of them seen once, and the ten largest clones take around 45%. V dropped 5 bases and J dropped 3 bases, with 24 bases sitting between them. The CDR3 length is 18 residues. Germline V CDR1 and CDR2: SGHVS, FNYEAQ. Study-level points and caveats: Dominant in the ex vivo response were TCR beta clonotypes restricted by HLA-C and specific for CMV.

The sequencing here drew on cultured PBMCs, taken from culture after CMV antigen stimulation. V is TRBV7-6 and J is TRBJ2-3; D uncertain. This clonotype was sampled from a human donor in good health (CMV status not recorded). Some clones in this sample may be carry-over from other donors' samples. The CDR3 DNA follows: TGTGCCAGCAGCCCCTTGGCGTTTTCGCGAGGTGGGACAGATACGCAGTATTTT. It is translated as CASSPLAFSRGGTDTQYF.